This T cell receptor beta chain came from a study of shared clonotypes between healthy human individuals. General study findings and limits: Tissues were not sampled, only blood, and their repertoires likely differ.

There are 16 residues in the CDR3. Germline values: CDR1 MDHEN, CDR2 SYDVKM. Between the trimmed V and J ends, which lost 2 bases and 3 bases, there was a span of 15 bases. Donation came from healthy HIV-negative adults that had no recent acute infections or vaccinations. CD45RA+ naive and CD45RA-negative memory subsets were separated from CD4+ cells. Concerning this clone: The antigen remains unidentified. Within the sample, other DNA sequences also encode this same CDR3.

The repertoire was sequenced with immunoSEQ multiplex PCR; TCRdb's copy has only in-frame clones and lacks some. Seen here are about 2.3 million clones, 85% to 95% observed once, and the top ten hold 0.37%. The specimen was naive CD4+ T cells from PBMCs. Subset specified: CD45RA+ positively selected. This chain links TRBV28 with TRBJ2-3; a weak D match, TRBD2 (7 bases). This TCR was recovered from a man between 18 and 35 years old in good health. Some clones in this sample may be carry-over from other donors' samples. This chain's CDR3 is CASSLGGAGDTDTQYF. The DNA of the CDR3 is TGTGCCAGCAGTTTAGGGGGGGCCGGAGATACAGATACGCAGTATTTT.